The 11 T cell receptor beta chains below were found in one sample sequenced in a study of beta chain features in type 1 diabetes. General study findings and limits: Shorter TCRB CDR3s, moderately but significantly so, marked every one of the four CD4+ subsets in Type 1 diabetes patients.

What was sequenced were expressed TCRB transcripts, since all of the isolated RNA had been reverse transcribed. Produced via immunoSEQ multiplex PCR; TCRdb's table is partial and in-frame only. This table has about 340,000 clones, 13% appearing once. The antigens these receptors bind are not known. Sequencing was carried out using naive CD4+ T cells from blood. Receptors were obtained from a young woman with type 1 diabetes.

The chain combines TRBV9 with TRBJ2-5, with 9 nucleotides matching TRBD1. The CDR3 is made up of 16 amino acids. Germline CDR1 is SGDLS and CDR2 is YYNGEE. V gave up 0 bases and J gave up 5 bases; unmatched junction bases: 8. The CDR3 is CASSVGGQGSWETQYF. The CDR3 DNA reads TGTGCCAGCAGCGTAGGGGGACAGGGATCCTGGGAGACCCAGTACTTC.

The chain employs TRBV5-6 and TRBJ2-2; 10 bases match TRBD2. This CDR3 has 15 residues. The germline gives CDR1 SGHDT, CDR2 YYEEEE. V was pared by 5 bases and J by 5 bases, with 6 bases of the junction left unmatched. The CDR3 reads CASSLAGGGTGELFF. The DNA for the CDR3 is TGTGCCAGCAGTTTAGCGGGAGGAGGTACCGGGGAGCTGTTTTTT.

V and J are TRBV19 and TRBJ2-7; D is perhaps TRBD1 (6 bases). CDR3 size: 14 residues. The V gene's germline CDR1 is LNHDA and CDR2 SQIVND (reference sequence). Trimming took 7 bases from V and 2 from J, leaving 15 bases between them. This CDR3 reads CASNEQGGPYEQYF. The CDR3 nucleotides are TGTGCCAGTAACGAACAGGGCGGACCCTACGAGCAGTACTTC.

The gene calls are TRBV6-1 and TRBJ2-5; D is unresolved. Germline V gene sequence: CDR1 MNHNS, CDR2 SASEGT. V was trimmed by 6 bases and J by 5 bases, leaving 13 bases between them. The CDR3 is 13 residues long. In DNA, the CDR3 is TGTGCCAGCAGAGCCCGTCCCGATGAGACCCAGTACTTC. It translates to CASRARPDETQYF.

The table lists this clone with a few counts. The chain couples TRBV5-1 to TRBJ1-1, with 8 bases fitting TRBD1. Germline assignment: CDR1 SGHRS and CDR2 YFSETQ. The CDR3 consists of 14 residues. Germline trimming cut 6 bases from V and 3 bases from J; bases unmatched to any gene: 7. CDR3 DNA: TGCGCCAGCAATCTGGACAGGGTCGACACTGAAGCTTTCTTT. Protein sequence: CASNLDRVDTEAFF.

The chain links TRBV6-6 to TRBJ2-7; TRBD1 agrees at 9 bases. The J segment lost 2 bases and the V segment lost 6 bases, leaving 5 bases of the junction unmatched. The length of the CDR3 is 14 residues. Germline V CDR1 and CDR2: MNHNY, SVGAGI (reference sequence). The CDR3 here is CASRHGTGTYEQYF. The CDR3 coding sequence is TGTGCCAGCAGGCACGGGACAGGGACCTACGAGCAGTACTTC.

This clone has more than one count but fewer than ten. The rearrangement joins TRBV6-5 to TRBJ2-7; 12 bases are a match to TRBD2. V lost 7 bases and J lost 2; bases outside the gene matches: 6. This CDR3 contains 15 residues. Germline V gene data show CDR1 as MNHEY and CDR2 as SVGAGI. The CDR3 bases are TGTGCCAGCAAGAGACTAGCGGGAGATACCTACGAGCAGTACGTC. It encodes CASKRLAGDTYEQYV.

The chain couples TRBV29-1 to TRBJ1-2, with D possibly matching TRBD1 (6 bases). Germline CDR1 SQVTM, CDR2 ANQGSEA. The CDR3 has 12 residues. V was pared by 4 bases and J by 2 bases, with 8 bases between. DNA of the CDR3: TGCAGCGTTGGAGGACAGAACTATGGCTACACCTTC. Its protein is CSVGGQNYGYTF.

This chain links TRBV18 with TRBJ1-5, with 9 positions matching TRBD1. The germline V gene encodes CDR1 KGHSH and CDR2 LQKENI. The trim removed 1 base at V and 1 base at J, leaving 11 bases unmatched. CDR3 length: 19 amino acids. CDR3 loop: CASSPRHRGRVESNQPQHF. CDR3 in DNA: TGTGCCAGCTCACCACGTCACAGGGGGCGCGTCGAAAGCAATCAGCCCCAGCATTTT.

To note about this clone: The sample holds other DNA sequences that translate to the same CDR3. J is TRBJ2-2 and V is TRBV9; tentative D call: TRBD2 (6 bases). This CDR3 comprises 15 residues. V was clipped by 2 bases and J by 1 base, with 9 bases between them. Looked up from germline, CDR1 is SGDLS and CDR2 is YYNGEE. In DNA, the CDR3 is TGTGCCAGCAGCGTTGGGGGAGGGAACACCGGGGAGCTGTTTTTT. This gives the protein CASSVGGGNTGELFF. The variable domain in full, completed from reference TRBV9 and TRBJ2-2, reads DSGVTQTPKHLITATGQRVTLRCSPRSGDLSVYWYQQSLDQGLQFLIQYYNGEERAKGNILERFSAQQFPDLHSELNLSSLELGDSALYFCASSVGGGNTGELFFGEGSRLTVL.

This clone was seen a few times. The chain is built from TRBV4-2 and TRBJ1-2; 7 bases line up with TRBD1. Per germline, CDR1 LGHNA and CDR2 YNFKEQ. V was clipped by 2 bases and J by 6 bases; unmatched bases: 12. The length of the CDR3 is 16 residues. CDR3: CASSQQIRAGGNGYTF. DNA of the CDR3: TGTGCCAGCAGCCAACAAATCCGGGCAGGGGGTAATGGCTACACCTTC.